These 27 T cell receptor beta chains share one sample of origin, sequenced in a study of post-analysis software for immune sequencing data. Overall study findings and caveats: About five TRBV segments appeared more often in patients than in controls, and TRBV5-6, TRBV5-1 and TRBV20-1 were among these.

Unique molecular identifiers featured in each of the TCR beta cDNA libraries. TCRdb fed the PCR reads into MiXCR, producing one record per CDR3 protein. The sample contains 820,000 or so distinct CDR3 sequences, approximately 53% of which appear only once. No antigen is known for these receptors. Sequencing was done on a sample of blood. These receptors were taken from a girl aged 10 to 17 with multiple sclerosis.

This clonotype showed up just a few times. V is TRBV7-9 and J is TRBJ2-7; D remains unclear. The J call could be wrong; TRBJ2-5 is a better fit for the DNA end. Per germline, CDR1 SEHNR and CDR2 FQNEAQ (reference sequence). This CDR3 has 12 amino acids. CDR3 loop: CASSPTKGTQYF. The CDR3, as DNA: TGTGCCAGCAGCCCAACCAAGGGGACCCAGTACTTC.

The chain joins TRBV20-1 to TRBJ2-4, with no clear D. The CDR3 contains 15 residues. V was pared by 0 bases and J by 2 bases, with 11 bases between. Germline V gene data show CDR1 as DFQATT and CDR2 as SNEGSKA (reference sequence). The CDR3 is CSARDLSGSKNIQYF. In nucleotides, the CDR3 is TGCAGTGCTAGAGATTTGTCAGGTTCCAAAAACATTCAGTACTTC.

V is TRBV10-2 and J is TRBJ1-6; tentative D call: TRBD1 (5 bases). V lost 2 bases to trimming and J lost 6 bases, with 11 bases between them. The CDR3 loop spans 15 amino acids. From germline, CDR1 is WSHSY and CDR2 SAAADI. Here the CDR3 reads CASSEEGRLNSPLHF. The CDR3 nucleotides read TGCGCCAGCAGTGAGGAGGGGCGTCTTAATTCACCCCTCCACTTT.

For this clonotype: The junction and the germline gene differ at one end; a read error may be behind it. V and J are TRBV7-9 and TRBJ2-5, with 10 bases fitting TRBD1. Germline CDR1 SEHNR, CDR2 FQNEAQ (reference sequence). The CDR3 sequence is 18 residues long. CDR3 DNA sequence: TGTGCCGGCAGGCGAGACAGGGGGCTCGGTAGCAGCCAAGAGACCCAGTACTTC. It codes for CAGRRDRGLGSSQETQYF.

This rearrangement joins TRBV24-1 to TRBJ2-5, with D unresolved. Germline values: CDR1 KGHDR, CDR2 SFDVKD. This CDR3 contains 10 residues. V was clipped by 9 bases and J by 3 bases, with 4 bases between them. CDR3 in DNA: TGTGCCACCTTAAAAGAGACCCAGTACTTC. Protein sequence: CATLKETQYF.

The V gene is TRBV20-1, the J gene TRBJ2-1, with no clear D. There are 15 residues in the CDR3. The V gene lost 2 bases and the J gene lost 2 bases, with 13 bases spanning the gap. Germline CDR1 reads DFQATT; CDR2 reads SNEGSKA (reference sequence). The DNA for the CDR3 is TGCAGTGCTAGAACCTCGCCGATCACCTACAATGAGCAGTTCTTC. Protein product: CSARTSPITYNEQFF.

Only one count was recorded for this clonotype. The chain uses TRBV5-1 and TRBJ2-1, with D perhaps given as TRBD1 or TRBD2 (5 bases each). Trimming removed 4 bases at V and 2 bases at J, with 13 bases between. The CDR3 spans 15 residues. Per germline, CDR1 SGHRS and CDR2 YFSETQ. DNA of the CDR3: TGCGCCAGCAGCCTCAAATCGGGACCCTACAATGAGCAGTTCTTC. Translated: CASSLKSGPYNEQFF.

The gene calls are TRBV5-5 and TRBJ2-1; unclear D gene. Germline V lookup: CDR1 SGHKS, CDR2 YYEKEE (reference sequence). The CDR3 contains 15 residues. V dropped 0 bases and J dropped 2 bases, with 9 bases sitting between them. The CDR3 DNA follows: TGTGCCAGCAGCTTGGGACCGAAAGCCTACAATGAGCAGTTCTTC. Protein sequence: CASSLGPKAYNEQFF.

This clonotype was picked up a small number of times. The gene calls are TRBV24-1 and TRBJ2-5; 9 bases map to TRBD1. The J call may be mistaken, given a closer DNA end match to TRBJ2-7. The CDR3 consists of 13 residues. Looked up from germline, CDR1 is KGHDR and CDR2 is SFDVKD. The CDR3 DNA reads TGTGCCACCAGTGACTGGACAGGGGACGAGCAGTACTTC. Residues: CATSDWTGDEQYF.

This clonotype has more than one count but fewer than ten. The rearrangement joins TRBV7-9 to TRBJ2-7; 8 nucleotides line up with TRBD1. Germline trimming cut 5 bases from V and 4 bases from J; bases unmatched to any gene: 10. The CDR3 length is 15 residues. Per the germline V gene, CDR1 is SEHNR and CDR2 is FQNEAQ (reference sequence). CDR3 in amino acids: CASSPGQGARYEQYF. DNA for the CDR3: TGTGCCAGCAGCCCCGGACAGGGAGCTAGGTACGAGCAGTACTTC.

In this sample, this clonotype turned up a few times. The chain has TRBV10-3 and TRBJ2-7; perhaps TRBD1 as D (6 bases). Germline assignment: CDR1 ENHRY and CDR2 SYGVKD. With 5 bases removed from V and 0 bases from J, the gap between germline ends came to 11 bases. The CDR3 is made up of 14 amino acids. The CDR3 loop reads CAISHRESSYEQYF. CDR3 in DNA: TGTGCCATCAGTCACAGGGAGAGCTCCTACGAGCAGTACTTC.

This sequence joins TRBV7-2 and TRBJ2-1, with 7 positions matching TRBD2. The CDR3 consists of 15 residues. Germline V gives CDR1 SGHTA, CDR2 FQGNSA. V lost 6 bases and J lost 8; bases outside the gene matches: 13. CDR3 residues: CASRETSDSVDEQFF. CDR3 bases: TGTGCCAGCAGGGAAACTAGCGACAGTGTCGATGAGCAGTTCTTC. Complete variable domain (other parts from reference TRBV7-2 and TRBJ2-1): GAGVSQSPSNKVTEKGKDVELRCDPISGHTALYWYRQSLGQGLEFLIYFQGNSAPDKSGLPSDRFSAERTGGSVSTLTIQRTQQEDSAVYLCASRETSDSVDEQFFGPGTRLTVL.

V is TRBV20-1 and J is TRBJ2-5, with 8 bases identical to TRBD2. The CDR3 totals 13 residues. Germline V lookup: CDR1 DFQATT, CDR2 SNEGSKA (reference sequence). The junction had 10 bases not matched to a gene; V was cut back by 6 bases and J by 7 bases. CDR3 DNA sequence: TGCAGTGCCTACCCCAGCGGGGGAGGGACCCAGTACTTC. Amino acids: CSAYPSGGGTQYF.

This clonotype occurred a few times. The chain joins TRBV7-9 to TRBJ2-3; possible D gene TRBD2, 5 bases. Trimming cost V 3 bases and J 1 base, with 14 bases left between them. Per the germline V gene, CDR1 is SEHNR and CDR2 is FQNEAQ (reference sequence). This CDR3 has 16 residues. The CDR3 spells CASSFGLPSGTDTQYF. The CDR3 DNA is TGTGCCAGCAGCTTTGGACTTCCCTCGGGCACAGATACGCAGTATTTT.

This clonotype was detected once. This chain uses TRBV5-6 with TRBJ2-7, with unresolved D. The assigned J gene may be wrong: the sequence end matches TRBJ2-5 better. The germline CDR1 and CDR2 sequences are SGHDT and YYEEEE. This CDR3 has 16 amino acids. The CDR3, as DNA: TGTGCCAGCAGCTTCCGTAGCCCGGGCCGCAGGGAGACCCAGTACTTC. Protein sequence: CASSFRSPGRRETQYF.

The V call is TRBV7-9, the J call TRBJ2-7, with D perhaps matching TRBD2 (5 bases). This CDR3 region has 14 residues. Germline CDR1 reads SEHNR; CDR2 reads FQNEAQ (reference sequence). V lost 4 bases and J 2 bases, leaving 12 bases between the germline ends. The CDR3 region is CASSSAGTTYEQYF. CDR3 nucleotide sequence: TGTGCCAGCAGCTCTGCGGGTACTACCTACGAGCAGTACTTC.

The chain couples TRBV28 to TRBJ1-5; D perhaps matches TRBD1 (6 bases). Between the trimmed V and J ends, which lost 4 bases and 6 bases, there was a span of 16 bases. Germline CDR1 MDHEN, CDR2 SYDVKM. The CDR3 length is 15 residues. The CDR3 DNA follows: TGTGCCAGCAGTTCCCGACAGGCCCGGGGTCAGCCCCAGCATTTT. This sequence encodes CASSSRQARGQPQHF.

This clonotype was counted a few times. The rearrangement links TRBV29-1 to TRBJ2-1; 7 bases align to TRBD2. The V and J ends lost 5 bases and 9 bases, in that order; junction bases with no gene match: 7. The CDR3 runs to 12 residues. CDR1 is SQVTM and CDR2 is ANQGSEA in the germline V gene. The CDR3 region is CSVLLADFEQFF. In DNA, the CDR3 is TGCAGCGTTCTGCTAGCGGACTTTGAGCAGTTCTTC.

This clonotype was seen a handful of times. The chain links TRBV7-9 to TRBJ1-4, with D unclear. Germline V gene sequence: CDR1 SEHNR, CDR2 FQNEAQ (reference sequence). Trimming left V 2 bases short and J 5 bases short, with 12 bases between. The CDR3 length is 15 residues. The CDR3 nucleotides are TGTGCCAGCAGCTTAAGGACTGGAATGAATGAAAAACTGTTTTTT. This sequence encodes CASSLRTGMNEKLFF.

V is TRBV10-3 and J is TRBJ2-1, with 9 bases aligning to TRBD1. The end of the DNA is better explained by TRBJ2-7, so the J call may be wrong. The CDR3 sequence is 15 residues long. Germline V gives CDR1 ENHRY, CDR2 SYGVKD. CDR3 amino acids: CAISGSTGGVYEQYF. The CDR3 DNA reads as TGTGCCATCAGTGGATCGACAGGGGGGGTCTACGAGCAGTACTTC.

This clonotype was counted only a few times. The chain links TRBV29-1 to TRBJ2-5; TRBD2 matches at 14 bases. Germline CDR1 reads SQVTM; CDR2 reads ANQGSEA. After removal of 5 bases from V and 5 bases from J, the junction contained 4 bases not matched to a gene. CDR3 length: 14 amino acids. The DNA of the CDR3 is TGCAGCGTTACGGGACTAGCGGGGGTGGAGACCCAGTACTTC. Protein: CSVTGLAGVETQYF.

The chain is built from TRBV5-1 and TRBJ1-1; D gene uncertain. Germline-derived CDR1 and CDR2 are SGHRS and YFSETQ. The CDR3 spans 15 residues. Trimming left V 4 bases short and J 4 bases short, with 17 bases between. The CDR3 region is CASSGFLEGSTEAFF. As DNA, the CDR3 is TGCGCCAGCAGCGGGTTTCTGGAAGGGAGCACTGAAGCTTTCTTT.

This clonotype was seen more than once but under ten times. The chain combines TRBV5-1 with TRBJ2-1; the D gene is possibly TRBD2 (5 bases). The CDR3 totals 14 residues. V gave up 2 bases and J gave up 6 bases, with 12 bases separating them. In germline, CDR1 is SGHRS, CDR2 YFSETQ. CDR3 nucleotides: TGCGCCAGCAGCTTAGTTTCCGGGATCAATGAGCAGTTCTTC. It encodes CASSLVSGINEQFF.

This clonotype was seen only a few times. The chain employs TRBV20-1 and TRBJ2-7; unclear D gene. Germline CDR1 and CDR2: DFQATT and SNEGSKA (reference sequence). The CDR3 has 14 amino acids. V lost 0 bases, J lost 6 bases, and 15 bases lay in between. CDR3 sequence: CSARDFAGPGEQYF. The CDR3 DNA sequence: TGCAGTGCTAGAGATTTTGCTGGCCCCGGCGAGCAGTACTTC.

This chain connects TRBV6-2 or TRBV6-3 to TRBJ2-7, with D hard to call. The CDR3 has 14 residues. V dropped 6 bases and J dropped 3 bases, with 15 bases sitting between them. Germline V gene sequence: CDR1 MNHEY, CDR2 SVGEGT. The CDR3 region is CASSDAALNYEQYF. The CDR3 nucleotides read TGTGCCAGCAGCGATGCGGCTCTGAACTACGAGCAGTACTTC.

The rearrangement links TRBV20-1 to TRBJ2-4, with TRBD2 as a possible D gene (6 bases). Trimming removed 6 bases from V and 13 bases from J, with 22 bases in between. The CDR3 has 13 residues. CDR1 is DFQATT, CDR2 SNEGSKA, per germline (reference sequence). The CDR3 DNA reads as TGCAGTGCGCGGGTCCAGGACGGAGGGGAGCAGTACTTC. It translates to CSARVQDGGEQYF.

This clonotype was picked up a small number of times. V gene TRBV7-2 combines with J gene TRBJ2-5; possible D gene TRBD1, 5 bases. Trimming pared 1 base from V and 5 bases from J, leaving 11 bases between. CDR1 is SGHTA, CDR2 FQGNSA, per germline. The CDR3 has 14 amino acids. CDR3 sequence reads: CASSLDIWGETQYF. As DNA, the CDR3 is TGTGCCAGCAGCTTAGATATTTGGGGCGAGACCCAGTACTTC.